This entry lists 15 T cell receptor beta chains sequenced from one sample in a study of T cell changes during pregnancy in multiple sclerosis (dated by TCRdb to between 2018 and 2021). Libraries came from the immunoSEQ multiplex PCR assay. TCRdb provides this immuneACCESS table in a form limited to in-frame rearrangements. Some clones are lacking; in checked studies, under half of them reflect an unresolved V gene, and why the rest are absent is not known. This sample lists around 57,000 clones; 92% were detected once. The ten largest clonotypes hold 0.25% of the sample. The source was CD4+ T cells from peripheral blood mononuclear cells, collected in the third trimester of pregnancy. Receptors were obtained from a female donor with multiple sclerosis, enrolled in a pregnancy study.

The chain has TRBV7-8 and TRBJ2-7; TRBD1 matches 7 bases. The germline gives CDR1 SGHVS, CDR2 FQNEAQ. J was trimmed by 5 bases and V by 3 bases; bases with no gene match: 13. CDR3 size: 16 residues. CDR3: CASSFRGQEYGNEQYF. CDR3 DNA sequence: TGTGCCAGCAGCTTTCGAGGACAGGAATACGGGAACGAGCAGTACTTC.

J is TRBJ2-3 and V is TRBV27, with 11 bases fitting TRBD2. The V gene end was trimmed by 8 bases and the J gene end by 3 bases; junction bases not matched to a gene: 4. The germline gives CDR1 MNHEY, CDR2 SMNVEV (reference sequence). The CDR3 contains 14 residues. As DNA, the CDR3 is TGTGCCAGCTCGTGGACTAGCGGGACAGATACGCAGTATTTT. As protein: CASSWTSGTDTQYF.

This chain connects TRBV5-4 to TRBJ1-1; 7 bases agree with TRBD1. The length of the CDR3 is 15 residues. From germline, CDR1 is SGHNT and CDR2 YYREEE (reference sequence). V lost 4 bases to trimming and J lost 0 bases; unmatched junction nucleotides: 6. CDR3: CASSVQGWVNTEAFF. CDR3 coding DNA: TGTGCCAGCAGCGTACAGGGGTGGGTGAACACTGAAGCTTTCTTT.

The V and J genes are TRBV13 and TRBJ2-1, with a tentative D call TRBD2 (6 bases). V was trimmed by 1 base and J by 13 bases, leaving 14 bases between them. Germline values: CDR1 PRHDT, CDR2 FYEKMQ (reference sequence). The CDR3 has 13 residues. CDR3 sequence (DNA): TGTGCCAGCAGCTTAGAAGCGGGCCGGGAACAGTTCTTC. Encoded protein: CASSLEAGREQFF.

This rearrangement joins TRBV5-4 to TRBJ2-3, with TRBD2 identical over 8 bases. The CDR3 consists of 16 residues. The V gene end was trimmed by 3 bases and the J gene end by 1 base; junction bases not matched to a gene: 7. Germline V gives CDR1 SGHNT, CDR2 YYREEE (reference sequence). This CDR3 is CASSSAELAGTDTQYF. The CDR3 coding sequence is TGTGCCAGCAGCTCGGCGGAACTAGCGGGCACAGATACGCAGTATTTT.

This chain uses TRBV5-8 with TRBJ1-5; D is unresolved. Germline values: CDR1 SGHTS, CDR2 YDEGEE. The CDR3 extends over 14 amino acids. V lost 5 bases to trimming and J lost 7 bases, with 16 bases between them. The chain's CDR3 is CASRNPDKAQPQHF. The CDR3 nucleotides read TGTGCCAGCAGGAACCCCGACAAGGCACAGCCCCAGCATTTT.

The V and J genes are TRBV4-1 and TRBJ1-6; 7 nucleotides line up with TRBD1. The CDR3 covers 14 residues. CDR1 and CDR2 (germline): MGHRA, YSYEKL. V shed 5 bases and J 7 bases; nucleotides not matched to a gene: 5. The CDR3 is CASSSPGQNSPLHF. The CDR3, as DNA: TGCGCCAGCAGCTCACCGGGACAGAATTCACCCCTCCACTTT.

The chain employs TRBV30 and TRBJ1-1, with D unresolved. Trimming removed 2 bases from V and 8 bases from J, with 9 bases in between. CDR1 is GTSNPN, CDR2 SVGIG, per germline (reference sequence). This CDR3 contains 11 residues. CDR3: CAWSYSSEAFF. The CDR3 nucleotides read TGTGCCTGGAGTTACAGCTCCGAAGCTTTCTTT.

This chain's CDR3 is CASSAIGTPSSPLHF. The CDR3 DNA reads TGTGCCAGTAGTGCTATCGGGACACCCTCCTCACCCCTCCACTTT. This chain connects TRBV19 to TRBJ1-6; maybe TRBD1 (6 bases). The CDR3 is 15 residues long. V dropped 5 bases and J dropped 10 bases, with 18 bases sitting between them. CDR1 and CDR2 from the germline V gene are LNHDA and SQIVND (reference sequence).

The chain employs TRBV5-1 and TRBJ1-4; D perhaps matches TRBD1 (6 bases). Germline V gene lookup returns CDR1 SGHRS and CDR2 YFSETQ. Trimming took off 4 bases at V and 6 bases at J, with 13 bases between the two ends. The CDR3 covers 14 residues. The CDR3 region is CASSGDTSHEKLFF. DNA for the CDR3: TGCGCCAGCAGCGGGGACACTTCGCATGAAAAACTGTTTTTT.

This chain uses TRBV6-5 with TRBJ1-5; D gene ambiguous. Looked up from germline, CDR1 is MNHEY and CDR2 is SVGAGI. This CDR3 is built from 13 residues. V dropped 6 bases and J dropped 2 bases, with 8 bases sitting between them. CDR3 residues: CASSRDRNQPQHF. Written as DNA, the CDR3 is TGTGCCAGCAGCCGGGATCGCAATCAGCCCCAGCATTTT.

This chain uses TRBV18 with TRBJ2-1; D remains unclear. CDR3 length equals 17 residues. Trimming shortened V by 2 bases and J by 0 bases, and 14 bases separated the two germline ends. Germline values: CDR1 KGHSH, CDR2 LQKENI. The CDR3 spells CASSPSSPDISYNEQFF. CDR3 in DNA: TGTGCCAGCTCACCAAGCAGCCCAGACATCTCCTACAATGAGCAGTTCTTC.

V is TRBV2 and J is TRBJ2-5; possibly TRBD1 for D (5 bases). With 7 bases removed from V and 2 bases from J, the gap between germline ends came to 11 bases. Germline V lookup: CDR1 SNHLY, CDR2 FYNNEI. This CDR3 has 13 amino acids. In DNA, the CDR3 is TGTGCCAGCAACCTGGACAAACAAGAGACCCAGTACTTC. Its protein is CASNLDKQETQYF.

This rearrangement joins TRBV5-1 to TRBJ1-4; no clear D gene. Germline V gene lookup returns CDR1 SGHRS and CDR2 YFSETQ. This CDR3 spans 13 amino acids. Deletions cut 4 bases from V and 7 bases from J, with 11 bases between. Here the CDR3 DNA reads TGCGCCAGCAGCCTTAGCGCAGGTGAAAAACTGTTTTTT. This codes for CASSLSAGEKLFF.

V gene TRBV7-9 combines with J gene TRBJ2-3, with a possible D match to TRBD2 (5 bases). Germline lookup yields CDR1 SEHNR and CDR2 FQNEAQ (reference sequence). Deletions cut 3 bases from V and 4 bases from J, with 11 bases between. There are 14 residues in the CDR3. The CDR3 reads CASSFGVASDTQYF. DNA of the CDR3: TGTGCCAGCAGCTTCGGGGTAGCATCAGATACGCAGTATTTT.